These 4 T cell receptor beta chains share one sample of origin, sequenced in a study of blood T cell repertoires in COVID-19. Profiling relied on immunoSEQ multiplex PCR, and the TCRdb table lists in-frame clones only, not all of them. Seen here are roughly 250,000 clones, approximately 90% observed once, and the top ten hold around 0.8%. Sequenced sample: peripheral blood. These receptor sequences come from a man younger than 40 with acute or convalescent COVID-19.

This chain connects TRBV6-6 to TRBJ2-5; no clear D gene. This CDR3 region has 12 residues. Between the trimmed V and J ends, which lost 1 base and 5 bases, there was a span of 5 bases. CDR1 is MNHNY, CDR2 SVGAGI, per germline (reference sequence). CDR3 residues: CASSYYGETQYF. The CDR3 coding sequence is TGTGCCAGCAGTTACTACGGGGAGACCCAGTACTTC.

Turning to this clone: Other DNA sequences in this specimen translate into the identical CDR3. The J gene is TRBJ1-5, the V gene TRBV11-2; no definite D call. The V end lost 0 bases, the J end lost 4 bases, and 4 bases lay between the germline ends. Germline V gene data show CDR1 as SGHAT and CDR2 as FQNNGV. The CDR3 loop spans 13 amino acids. The CDR3 DNA reads TGTGCCAGCAGCTTAGACAGAAATCAGCCCCAGCATTTT. As protein: CASSLDRNQPQHF.

V gene TRBV7-9 combines with J gene TRBJ1-3; D gene ambiguous. From germline, CDR1 is SEHNR and CDR2 FQNEAQ (reference sequence). The CDR3 has 16 amino acids. V lost 7 bases to trimming and J lost 5 bases, with 21 bases between them. The CDR3 region is CASTGRHHASRNTIYF. As DNA, the CDR3 is TGTGCCAGCACAGGCAGGCACCATGCTAGCAGAAACACCATATATTTT.

The chain is built from TRBV9 and TRBJ2-1; tentative D call: TRBD1 (5 bases). Germline V lookup: CDR1 SGDLS, CDR2 YYNGEE. The CDR3 is made up of 15 amino acids. Deletions cut 2 bases from V and 0 bases from J, with 9 bases between. CDR3 protein: CASSVDIGSYNEQFF. The CDR3 DNA follows: TGTGCCAGCAGCGTGGACATCGGCTCCTACAATGAGCAGTTCTTC.